This T cell receptor beta chain was identified during a study of early T cells in non-severe SARS-CoV-2 infection. TCRdb reprocessed the 5' RACE reads via MiXCR and lists one record per CDR3 protein. The sample contains about 40,000 distinct CDR3 sequences, around 4.5% of which appear only once. This clonotype was seen ten or more times. Germline CDR1 MNHEY, CDR2 SVGAGI. The CDR3 runs 14 residues. The trim removed 2 bases at V and 9 bases at J, leaving 7 bases unmatched. This chain links TRBV6-5 with TRBJ1-1; 9 bases agree with TRBD1. The sample comprised whole blood. This TCR was sampled from an adult who was a healthcare worker with PCR-confirmed SARS-CoV-2 infection or an uninfected control (not recorded which). CDR3 sequence reads: CASSYRGTGIKAFF. In DNA form, the CDR3 reads TGTGCCAGCAGTTACCGAGGGACAGGGATTAAAGCTTTCTTT.